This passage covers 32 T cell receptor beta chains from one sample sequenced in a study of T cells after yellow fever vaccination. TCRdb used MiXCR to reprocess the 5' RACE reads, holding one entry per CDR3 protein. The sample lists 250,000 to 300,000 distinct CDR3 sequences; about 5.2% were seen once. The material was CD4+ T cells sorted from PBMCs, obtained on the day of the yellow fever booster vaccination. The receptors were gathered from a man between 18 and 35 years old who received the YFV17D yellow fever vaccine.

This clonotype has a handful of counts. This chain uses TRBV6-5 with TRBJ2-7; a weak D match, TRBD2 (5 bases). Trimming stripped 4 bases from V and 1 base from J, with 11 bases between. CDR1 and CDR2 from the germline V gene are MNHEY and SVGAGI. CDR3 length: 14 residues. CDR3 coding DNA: TGTGCCAGCAGTTCCTGGACTGGTTCCTACGAGCAGTACTTC. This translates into CASSSWTGSYEQYF.

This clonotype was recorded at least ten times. The chain's CDR3 is CASTTASGKTEAFF. In DNA form, the CDR3 reads TGTGCCAGCACCACCGCCTCGGGAAAAACTGAAGCTTTCTTT. The rearrangement uses TRBV6-6 and TRBJ1-1; D gene uncertain. The CDR3 length is 14 residues. The germline CDR1 and CDR2 sequences are MNHNY and SVGAGI (reference sequence). V dropped 7 bases and J dropped 5 bases, with 17 bases sitting between them.

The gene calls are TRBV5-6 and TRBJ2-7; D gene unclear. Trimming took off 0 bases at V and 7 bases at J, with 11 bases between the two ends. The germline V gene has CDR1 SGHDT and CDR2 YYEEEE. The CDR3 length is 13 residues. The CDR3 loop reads CASSLGPAGEQYF. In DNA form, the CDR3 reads TGTGCCAGCAGCTTGGGGCCGGCAGGAGAGCAGTACTTC.

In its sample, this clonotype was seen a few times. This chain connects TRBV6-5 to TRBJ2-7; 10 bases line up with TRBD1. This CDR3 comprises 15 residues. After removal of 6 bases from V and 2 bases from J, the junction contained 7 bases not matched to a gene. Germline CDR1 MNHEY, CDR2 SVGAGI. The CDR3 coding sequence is TGTGCCAGCAGCCTCGGACAGGGGGTAACCTACGAGCAGTACTTC. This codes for CASSLGQGVTYEQYF.

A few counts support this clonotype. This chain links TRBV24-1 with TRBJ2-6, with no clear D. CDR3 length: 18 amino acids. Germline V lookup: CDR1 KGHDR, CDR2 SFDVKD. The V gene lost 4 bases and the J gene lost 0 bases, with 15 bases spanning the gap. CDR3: CATSDPGRASSGANVLTF. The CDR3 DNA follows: TGTGCCACCAGTGACCCTGGACGGGCGAGCTCTGGGGCCAACGTCCTGACTTTC.

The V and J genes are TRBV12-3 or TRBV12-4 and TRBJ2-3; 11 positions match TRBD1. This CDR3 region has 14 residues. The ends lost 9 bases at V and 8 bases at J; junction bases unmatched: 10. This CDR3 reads CASKRGTGGGTQYF. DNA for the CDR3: TGTGCCAGTAAACGAGGGACAGGGGGAGGTACGCAGTATTTT.

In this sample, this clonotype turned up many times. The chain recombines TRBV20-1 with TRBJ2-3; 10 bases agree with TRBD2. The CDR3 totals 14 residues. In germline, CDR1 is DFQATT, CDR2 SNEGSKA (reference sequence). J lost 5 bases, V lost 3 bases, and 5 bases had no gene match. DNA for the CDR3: TGCAGTGCTAGCAGCGGGGGGGCCCAAGATACGCAGTATTTT. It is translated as CSASSGGAQDTQYF.

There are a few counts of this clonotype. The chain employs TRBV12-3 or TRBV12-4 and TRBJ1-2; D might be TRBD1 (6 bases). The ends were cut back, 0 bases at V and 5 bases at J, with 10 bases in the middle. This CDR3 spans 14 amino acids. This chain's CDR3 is CASSLARGQYGYTF. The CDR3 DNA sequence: TGTGCCAGCAGTTTAGCGAGGGGACAATATGGCTACACCTTC.

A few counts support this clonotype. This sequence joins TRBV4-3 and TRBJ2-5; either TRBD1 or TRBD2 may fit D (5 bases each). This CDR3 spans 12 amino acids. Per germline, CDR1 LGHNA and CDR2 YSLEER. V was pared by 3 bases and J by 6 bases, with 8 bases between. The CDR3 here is CASSQGRKTQYF. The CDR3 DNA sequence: TGCGCCAGCAGCCAGGGACGTAAGACCCAGTACTTC.

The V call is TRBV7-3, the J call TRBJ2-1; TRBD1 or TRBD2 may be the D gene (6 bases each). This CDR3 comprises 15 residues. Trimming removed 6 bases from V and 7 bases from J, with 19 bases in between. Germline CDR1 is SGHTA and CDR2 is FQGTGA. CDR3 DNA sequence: TGTGCCAGCAGGTTCACTGGGGGGCTAGAGAATGAGCAGTTCTTC. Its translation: CASRFTGGLENEQFF.

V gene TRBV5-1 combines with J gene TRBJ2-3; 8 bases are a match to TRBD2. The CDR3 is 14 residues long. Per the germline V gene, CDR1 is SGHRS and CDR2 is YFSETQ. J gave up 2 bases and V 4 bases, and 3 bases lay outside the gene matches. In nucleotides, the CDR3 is TGCGCCAGCAGCGGTAGCGGGGCCACAGATACGCAGTATTTT. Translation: CASSGSGATDTQYF.

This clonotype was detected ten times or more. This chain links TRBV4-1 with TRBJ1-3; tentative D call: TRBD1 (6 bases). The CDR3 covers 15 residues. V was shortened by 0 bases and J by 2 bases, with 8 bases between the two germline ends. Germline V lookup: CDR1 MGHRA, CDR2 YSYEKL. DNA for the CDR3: TGCGCCAGCAGCCAAGAAGGGGGAACTGGAAACACCATATATTTT. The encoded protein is CASSQEGGTGNTIYF.

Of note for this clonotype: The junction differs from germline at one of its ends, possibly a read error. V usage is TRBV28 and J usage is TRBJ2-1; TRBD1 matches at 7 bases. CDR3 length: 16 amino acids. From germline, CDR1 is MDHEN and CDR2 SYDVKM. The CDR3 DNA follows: TGTGCCTGCAGTTTACAGGGGAAGGGCACCTACAATGAGCAGTTCTTC. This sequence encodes CACSLQGKGTYNEQFF. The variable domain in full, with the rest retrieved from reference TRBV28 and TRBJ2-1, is DVKVTQSSRYLVKRTGEKVFLECVQDMDHENMFWYRQDPGLGLRLIYFSYDVKMKEKGDIPEGYSVSREKKERFSLILESASTNQTSMYLCACSLQGKGTYNEQFFGPGTRLTVL.

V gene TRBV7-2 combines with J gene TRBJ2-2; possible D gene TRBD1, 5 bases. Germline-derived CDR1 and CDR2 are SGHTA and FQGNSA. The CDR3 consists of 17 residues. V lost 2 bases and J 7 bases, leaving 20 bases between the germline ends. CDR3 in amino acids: CASSLKLGRLDVGELFF. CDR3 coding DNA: TGTGCCAGCAGCTTAAAGCTGGGGCGCCTTGATGTCGGGGAGCTGTTTTTT.

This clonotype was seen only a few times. CDR3 residues: CASSPQGENQPQHF. CDR3 coding DNA: TGTGCCAGCTCACCACAGGGAGAAAATCAGCCCCAGCATTTT. The rearrangement links TRBV18 to TRBJ1-5; D uncertain. The CDR3 covers 14 residues. CDR1 and CDR2 (germline): KGHSH, LQKENI. The V and J ends lost 1 base and 4 bases respectively, with 8 bases between them.

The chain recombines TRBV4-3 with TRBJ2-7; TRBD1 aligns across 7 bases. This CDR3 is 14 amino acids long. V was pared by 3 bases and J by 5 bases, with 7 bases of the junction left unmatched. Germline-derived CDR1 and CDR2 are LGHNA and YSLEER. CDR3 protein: CASSQDRYSNEQYF. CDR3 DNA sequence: TGCGCCAGCAGCCAGGACAGGTATAGCAACGAGCAGTACTTC.

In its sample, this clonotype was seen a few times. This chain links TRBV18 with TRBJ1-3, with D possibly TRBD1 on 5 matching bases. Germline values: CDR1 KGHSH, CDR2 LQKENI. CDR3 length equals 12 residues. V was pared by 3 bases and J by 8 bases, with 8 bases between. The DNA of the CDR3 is TGTGCCAGCTCACCTTCGGGGGACACCATATATTTT. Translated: CASSPSGDTIYF.

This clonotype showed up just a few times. The CDR3, as DNA: TGCAGCGTTGCACAGTCAGGGGGATCAACTAATGAAAAACTGTTTTTT. Encoded protein: CSVAQSGGSTNEKLFF. The V and J genes are TRBV29-1 and TRBJ1-4, with TRBD1 matching 7 bases. CDR1 and CDR2 (germline): SQVTM, ANQGSEA. The CDR3 runs to 16 residues. V trimming: 4 bases; J trimming: 0 bases; junction bases outside the gene matches: 8.

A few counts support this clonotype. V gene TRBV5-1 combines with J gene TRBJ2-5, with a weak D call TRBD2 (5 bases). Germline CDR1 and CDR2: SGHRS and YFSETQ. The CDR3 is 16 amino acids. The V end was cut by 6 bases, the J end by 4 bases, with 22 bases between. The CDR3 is CASNAGRALSVETQYF. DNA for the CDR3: TGCGCCAGCAACGCGGGTCGGGCCTTATCCGTAGAGACCCAGTACTTC.

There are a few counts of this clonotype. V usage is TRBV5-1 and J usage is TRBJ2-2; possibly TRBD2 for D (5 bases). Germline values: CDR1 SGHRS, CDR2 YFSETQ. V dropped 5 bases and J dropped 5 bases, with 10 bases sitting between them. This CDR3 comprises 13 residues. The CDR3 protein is CASRWGETGELFF. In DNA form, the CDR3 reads TGCGCCAGCAGGTGGGGAGAAACCGGGGAGCTGTTTTTT.

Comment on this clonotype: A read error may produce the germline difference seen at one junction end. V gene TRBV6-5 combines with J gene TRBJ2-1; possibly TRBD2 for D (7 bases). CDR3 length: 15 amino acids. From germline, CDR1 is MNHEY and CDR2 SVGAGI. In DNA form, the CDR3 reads TGTGCCAGCAGTTACCGTTCGGGGGGCTACATTGAGCAGTTCTTC. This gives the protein CASSYRSGGYIEQFF.

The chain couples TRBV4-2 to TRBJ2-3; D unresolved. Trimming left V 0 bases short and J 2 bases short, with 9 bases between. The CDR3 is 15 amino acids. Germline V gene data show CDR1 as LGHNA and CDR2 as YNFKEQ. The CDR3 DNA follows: TGTGCCAGCAGCCAAGAAGTTGCTACCACAGATACGCAGTATTTT. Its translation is CASSQEVATTDTQYF.

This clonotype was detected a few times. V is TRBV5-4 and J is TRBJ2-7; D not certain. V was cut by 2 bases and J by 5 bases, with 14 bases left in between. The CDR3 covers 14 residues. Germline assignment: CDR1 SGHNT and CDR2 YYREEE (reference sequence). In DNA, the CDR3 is TGTGCCAGCAGCTTCGTTCGTTCAGAAAACGAGCAGTACTTC. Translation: CASSFVRSENEQYF.

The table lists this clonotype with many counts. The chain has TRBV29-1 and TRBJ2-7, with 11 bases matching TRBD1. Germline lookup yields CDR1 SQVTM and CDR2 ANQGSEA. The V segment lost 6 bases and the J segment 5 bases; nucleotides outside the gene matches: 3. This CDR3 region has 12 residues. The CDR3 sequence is CSVRTGGNEQYV. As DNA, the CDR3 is TGCAGCGTAAGGACAGGGGGCAACGAGCAGTACGTC.

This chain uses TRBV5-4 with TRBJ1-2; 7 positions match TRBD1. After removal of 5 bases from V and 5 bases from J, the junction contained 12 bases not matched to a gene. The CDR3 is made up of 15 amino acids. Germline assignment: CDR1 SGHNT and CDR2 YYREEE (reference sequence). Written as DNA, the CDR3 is TGTGCCAGCAGTCGAATGGACAGGAGCCAATATGGCTACACCTTC. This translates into CASSRMDRSQYGYTF.

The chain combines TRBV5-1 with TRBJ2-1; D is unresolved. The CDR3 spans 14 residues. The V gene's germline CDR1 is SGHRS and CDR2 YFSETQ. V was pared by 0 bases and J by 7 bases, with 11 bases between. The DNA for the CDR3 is TGCGCCAGCAGCTTGGAAAGGGTTGCGAATGAGCAGTTCTTC. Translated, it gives CASSLERVANEQFF.

The CDR3 here is CASSENQETQYF. As DNA, the CDR3 is TGCGCCAGCAGTGAGAACCAAGAGACCCAGTACTTC. The chain uses TRBV10-1 and TRBJ2-5; D call uncertain. Germline lookup yields CDR1 WNHNN and CDR2 SYGVQD (reference sequence). Trimming took off 2 bases at V and 0 bases at J, with 1 base between the two ends. This CDR3 has 12 residues.

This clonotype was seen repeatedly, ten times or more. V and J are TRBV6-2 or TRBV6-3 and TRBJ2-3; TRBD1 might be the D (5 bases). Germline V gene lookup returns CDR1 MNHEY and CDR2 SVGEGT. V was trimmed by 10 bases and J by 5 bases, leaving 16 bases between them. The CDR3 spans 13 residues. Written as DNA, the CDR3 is TGTGCCACCAGGGCAGGGTTCGAAGATACGCAGTATTTT. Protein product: CATRAGFEDTQYF.

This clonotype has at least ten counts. CDR3: CASSPRTGTEAFF. In DNA form, the CDR3 reads TGTGCCAGCAGCCCGCGGACAGGCACTGAAGCTTTCTTT. The chain couples TRBV7-2 to TRBJ1-1, with TRBD1 matching 7 bases. The junction had 4 bases not matched to a gene; V was cut back by 5 bases and J by 4 bases. The CDR3 length is 13 residues. Germline-derived CDR1 and CDR2 are SGHTA and FQGNSA.

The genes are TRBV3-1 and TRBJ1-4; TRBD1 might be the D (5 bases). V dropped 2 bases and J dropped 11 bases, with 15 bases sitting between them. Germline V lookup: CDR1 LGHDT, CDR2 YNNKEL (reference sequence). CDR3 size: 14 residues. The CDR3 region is CASSQWDVADKLFF. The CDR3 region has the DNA TGTGCCAGCAGCCAATGGGACGTCGCCGACAAACTGTTTTTT.

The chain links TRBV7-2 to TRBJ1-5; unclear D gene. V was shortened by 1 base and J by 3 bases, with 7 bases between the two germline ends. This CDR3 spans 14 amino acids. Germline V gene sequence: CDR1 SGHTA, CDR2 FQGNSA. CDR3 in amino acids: CASSLVSVNQPQHF. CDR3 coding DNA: TGTGCCAGCAGCTTAGTCTCAGTCAATCAGCCCCAGCATTTT. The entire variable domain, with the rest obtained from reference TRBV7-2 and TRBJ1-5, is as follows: GAGVSQSPSNKVTEKGKDVELRCDPISGHTALYWYRQSLGQGLEFLIYFQGNSAPDKSGLPSDRFSAERTGGSVSTLTIQRTQQEDSAVYLCASSLVSVNQPQHFGDGTRLSIL.

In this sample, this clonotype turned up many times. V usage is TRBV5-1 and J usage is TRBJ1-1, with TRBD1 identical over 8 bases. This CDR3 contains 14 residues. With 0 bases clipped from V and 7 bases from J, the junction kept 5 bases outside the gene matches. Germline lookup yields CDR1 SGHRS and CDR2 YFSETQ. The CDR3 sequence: CASSLEVTGVEAFF. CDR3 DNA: TGCGCCAGCAGCTTGGAGGTGACAGGGGTTGAAGCTTTCTTT.